Each of the 14 T cell receptor beta chains below was sequenced from the same sample in a study of immune evolution from preneoplasia to lung adenocarcinoma. The assay was immunoSEQ multiplex PCR, and TCRdb's table has in-frame clones only and misses some. The table records around 16,000 clones, roughly 90% of them present only once. Sequencing input: FFPE invasive lung adenocarcinoma tissue. The receptor set was obtained from an older person with invasive lung adenocarcinoma.

The table lists this clone with a count of one. The V call is TRBV9, the J call TRBJ2-5; TRBD1 might be the D (8 bases). The V and J ends lost 4 bases and 2 bases respectively, with 15 bases between them. This CDR3 spans 15 amino acids. The germline gives CDR1 SGDLS, CDR2 YYNGEE. The CDR3 region is CASSTIQGGQETQYF. For the CDR3, the DNA is TGTGCCAGCAGCACCATACAGGGGGGGCAAGAGACCCAGTACTTC.

This chain connects TRBV5-4 to TRBJ2-3; the D gene is possibly TRBD2 (6 bases). The CDR3 covers 15 residues. The germline V gene has CDR1 SGHNT and CDR2 YYREEE (reference sequence). The ends were cut back, 3 bases at V and 0 bases at J, with 11 bases in the middle. The DNA of the CDR3 is TGTGCCAGCAGCTCACAGCGGGCAAGCACAGATACGCAGTATTTT. Translated, it gives CASSSQRASTDTQYF. Filled out from reference TRBV5-4 and TRBJ2-3, the complete variable domain reads ETGVTQSPTHLIKTRGQQVTLRCSSQSGHNTVSWYQQALGQGPQFIFQYYREEENGRGNFPPRFSGLQFPNYSSELNVNALELDDSALYLCASSSQRASTDTQYFGPGTRLTVL.

CDR3 residues: CASRLQETQYF. As DNA, the CDR3 is TGTGCCAGCAGACTCCAAGAGACCCAGTACTTC. The chain combines TRBV2 with TRBJ2-5, with D uncertain. The germline V gene encodes CDR1 SNHLY and CDR2 FYNNEI. The CDR3 runs 11 residues. Trimming shortened V by 6 bases and J by 1 base, and 3 bases separated the two germline ends.

The rearrangement joins TRBV7-3 to TRBJ1-2; weak D call: TRBD1 (6 bases). Germline-derived CDR1 and CDR2 are SGHTA and FQGTGA. The CDR3 runs to 22 residues. Trimming left V 5 bases short and J 1 base short, with 35 bases between. In DNA form, the CDR3 reads TGTGCCAGCAGCCGCCCGGATAGGGGGGGCAGGGGACATAGGGGAGTTAACTATGGCTACACCTTC. Protein: CASSRPDRGGRGHRGVNYGYTF. The complete variable domain, with remaining parts taken from reference TRBV7-3 and TRBJ1-2, reads GAGVSQTPSNKVTEKGKYVELRCDPISGHTALYWYRQSLGQGPEFLIYFQGTGAADDSGLPNDRFFAVRPEGSVSTLKIQRTERGDSAVYLCASSRPDRGGRGHRGVNYGYTFGSGTRLTVV.

The rearrangement joins TRBV6-5 to TRBJ1-2, with D possibly being TRBD1 (6 bases). Germline V gives CDR1 MNHEY, CDR2 SVGAGI. The germline V and J ends were trimmed by 4 bases and 7 bases, with 16 bases remaining between them. This CDR3 region has 14 residues. The CDR3 DNA sequence: TGTGCCAGCAGTTTGACAGGCCCTTTCGGTGGCTACACCTTC. This sequence encodes CASSLTGPFGGYTF.

The J gene is TRBJ2-3, the V gene TRBV5-4, with 14 bases that match TRBD2. V lost 4 bases to trimming and J lost 2 bases; unmatched junction nucleotides: 12. Germline-derived CDR1 and CDR2 are SGHNT and YYREEE (reference sequence). The CDR3 covers 19 residues. This CDR3 reads CASSRPGTSGSGLTDTQYF. In DNA form, the CDR3 reads TGTGCCAGCAGCCGTCCCGGGACTAGCGGGAGCGGTCTCACAGATACGCAGTATTTT.

This chain uses TRBV2 with TRBJ2-3; 9 bases agree with TRBD2. Trimming cost V 6 bases and J 0 bases; bases outside gene matches: 13. From germline, CDR1 is SNHLY and CDR2 FYNNEI. This CDR3 is 18 amino acids long. CDR3 DNA sequence: TGTGCCAGCAGGAGAGTAGCGGGGGCAGGTGGGAGCACAGATACGCAGTATTTT. This translates into CASRRVAGAGGSTDTQYF.

This rearrangement joins TRBV7-8 to TRBJ2-7; 10 bases map to TRBD2. J lost 1 base, V lost 2 bases, and 14 bases had no gene match. This CDR3 has 19 residues. Germline loops: CDR1 SGHVS, CDR2 FQNEAQ. The CDR3 DNA follows: TGTGCCAGCAGCTTAAACCCTCGTAGCGGGGGGATTCTTTCCTACGAGCAGTACTTC. Translated, it gives CASSLNPRSGGILSYEQYF.

The rearrangement joins TRBV27 to TRBJ2-7, with D perhaps given as TRBD1 or TRBD2 (5 bases each). This CDR3 comprises 15 residues. Per the germline V gene, CDR1 is MNHEY and CDR2 is SMNVEV (reference sequence). V lost 3 bases and J 2 bases, leaving 14 bases between the germline ends. CDR3 DNA sequence: TGTGCCAGCAGTTTCTTCGCCGGGGCCACCTACGAGCAGTACTTC. This gives the protein CASSFFAGATYEQYF.

The chain has TRBV2 and TRBJ2-5, with D unresolved. Deletions cut 6 bases from V and 5 bases from J, with 10 bases between. CDR1 and CDR2 from the germline V gene are SNHLY and FYNNEI. This CDR3 contains 12 residues. The CDR3 nucleotides read TGTGCCAGCAGCCCCTCCCCGGAGACCCAGTACTTC. The encoded protein is CASSPSPETQYF.

The J gene is TRBJ2-2, the V gene TRBV29-1; TRBD1 aligns across 12 bases. J was trimmed by 7 bases and V by 6 bases; bases with no gene match: 6. From germline, CDR1 is SQVTM and CDR2 ANQGSEA. The CDR3 covers 14 residues. CDR3 protein: CSVGTGGGYGELFF. The CDR3 DNA reads TGCAGCGTGGGGACAGGGGGCGGGTACGGGGAGCTGTTTTTT.

J is TRBJ1-2 and V is TRBV9; tentatively, D is TRBD1 (5 bases). Germline V lookup: CDR1 SGDLS, CDR2 YYNGEE. V was trimmed by 3 bases and J by 4 bases, leaving 19 bases between them. The CDR3 has 16 residues. CDR3 DNA: TGTGCCAGCAGCGCGACGGGGGGGTTAGAGAGCTATGGCTACACCTTC. Protein sequence: CASSATGGLESYGYTF.

V is TRBV7-2 and J is TRBJ2-2; 10 bases align to TRBD1. CDR1 is SGHTA and CDR2 is FQGNSA in the germline V gene. The J segment lost 2 bases and the V segment lost 7 bases, leaving 7 bases of the junction unmatched. This CDR3 has 16 residues. The CDR3 region has the DNA TGTGCCAGCACCTCTCGGACAGGGGGTAACACCGGGGAGCTGTTTTTT. Its translation: CASTSRTGGNTGELFF.

This clone has a single count. V and J are TRBV10-3 and TRBJ2-5, with D possibly being TRBD2 (6 bases). V was trimmed by 3 bases and J by 3 bases, leaving 8 bases between them. Germline-derived CDR1 and CDR2 are ENHRY and SYGVKD. The CDR3 totals 13 residues. The CDR3 nucleotides read TGTGCCATCAGTGACAGGGAGGAAGAGACCCAGTACTTC. Translated, it gives CAISDREEETQYF.